What follows describes a single TCR beta chain. The sample holds one count of this clone. Its target antigen remains unknown. No much larger clonotype is one base removed from it; base qualities were not supplied. The record originates from a study of OX40 agonist ivuxolimab in advanced cancers. For context, the study as a whole: Ivuxolimab, which targeted the costimulatory receptor OX40 (CD134), was an agonistic, fully human IgG2 monoclonal antibody. Intravenous ivuxolimab was administered to patients every 2 weeks at six dose levels: 0.01, 0.1, 0.3, 1.5, 3 and 10 mg/kg. Of the approximately 53 patients in dose escalation, around 20 had hepatocellular carcinoma, roughly 15 had melanoma, 9 had renal cell carcinoma and 9 had head and neck cancer. A male proportion of roughly 80% and a mean age of about 60 years, ranging from 23 to 79, were recorded for the dose-escalation cohort. Patients were allowed to have had prior anti-PD-1, anti-PD-L1 or anti-CTLA-4 therapy, and approximately 40% of the dose-escalation patients had previously received checkpoint inhibitors. Partial responses occurred in three dose-escalation patients: two with cutaneous melanoma and one with hepatocellular carcinoma. Peripheral TCRbeta sequencing was intended to test whether TCR sequence diversity was altered and clonal T-cell expansion was caused by ivuxolimab. The paper reports the monotherapy dose-escalation portion (N of about 52 patients) of the phase I ivuxolimab trial.

The investigation overall reported the following: Low levels of normalized T-cell clonal expansion were also shown by some nonresponding patients. At doses of 0.1 to 3.0 mg/kg, clonal expansion of both CD4+ and CD8+ T cells in blood was seen between baseline and week 6. Which antigens the clonally expanded peripheral T cells were specific for was not determined. In partial responders in the 0.1-3.0 mg/kg groups, normalized peripheral clonal expansion was found to be among the lowest, especially among CD8+ T cells. After ivuxolimab, CD8+ T cells had more expanded clones than CD4+ T cells on average.

Reading the germline V gene (reference sequence) gives CDR1 SGHNT and CDR2 YYREEE. Relative to germline, V is 2 bases shorter and J is 6 bases shorter, with 7 bases between their ends. Taken from cysteine to phenylalanine, the CDR3 has 12 residues. Here the CDR3 DNA is all that survives: 36 bases in frame from base 1. Patients with autoimmune disease history or receiving systemic immunosuppression were excluded from the trial. Peripheral blood for TCR sequencing was collected from all dose cohorts at baseline, on cycle 4 day 1, and on cycle 7 day 1. Samples were obtained from an open-label, multicenter, first-in-human phase I dose-escalation trial of ivuxolimab. Adults with locally advanced or metastatic melanoma, renal cell, hepatocellular, or head and neck squamous cell carcinoma were enrolled in the trial. Before TCR sequencing, CD4+ T cells and CD8+ T cells from peripheral blood were sorted into separate populations.

Genomic DNA was extracted from sorted cells for sequencing of the TCRbeta CDR3 region. TCRbeta CDR3 regions were sequenced using the immunoSEQ Assay. This immuneACCESS table, as held by TCRdb, lists in-frame sequences with V and J called but not all clones. Of the missing ones, under half trace to an unresolved V gene in checked studies; the others have no known cause. The sample profile shows about 56,000 clones; about 80% of them were found once. Around 4.3% of the sample belongs to the ten largest clones. The receptor comes from an adult with an advanced solid tumor such as melanoma, head and neck, liver or kidney cancer. In this chain, TRBV5-4 is recombined with TRBJ2-3; no D gene call is confident. Sequenced material: CD4+ or CD8+ T cells sorted from blood, taken in a trial of the OX40 agonist ivuxolimab. CDR3 reads: CASSLDGDTQYF. The sequenced DNA is TGTGCCAGCAGCTTAGATGGGGATACGCAGTATTTT.